The 21 T cell receptor beta chains below come from one sample, sequenced in a study of control samples from healthy donors and cancer patients. TCRdb's table, derived via immunoSEQ multiplex PCR, lists solely in-frame clones and lacks some. Of under 200,000 clones in the sample, 70% to 90% were seen once. The sequenced sample was blood. These receptors all stem from a woman between 25 and 40 years old in good health.

The rearrangement links TRBV5-6 to TRBJ1-4; possible D gene TRBD1, 5 bases. CDR1 SGHDT and CDR2 YYEEEE come from the germline V gene. Trimming stripped 3 bases from V and 7 bases from J, with 13 bases between. The CDR3 is made up of 14 amino acids. Here the CDR3 DNA reads TGTGCCAGCAGCTGGGGGACTCCGGCTGAAAAACTGTTTTTT. This encodes CASSWGTPAEKLFF.

The chain uses TRBV7-9 and TRBJ2-7, with D perhaps TRBD1 (6 bases). V was cut by 0 bases and J by 5 bases, with 8 bases left in between. Germline CDR1 and CDR2: SEHNR and FQNEAQ (reference sequence). The CDR3 totals 13 residues. CDR3 sequence reads: CASSLASGDEQYV. The CDR3 DNA reads TGTGCCAGCAGCTTAGCTTCAGGGGACGAGCAGTACGTC.

The chain links TRBV28 to TRBJ1-5; the match to TRBD1 covers 7 bases. Germline lookup yields CDR1 MDHEN and CDR2 SYDVKM. The CDR3 runs 16 residues. J was trimmed by 7 bases and V by 5 bases; bases with no gene match: 14. The CDR3, as DNA: TGTGCCAGCAGTACCGTCCGACAGGGTGAATCCCAGCCCCAGCATTTT. Protein sequence: CASSTVRQGESQPQHF.

The CDR3 here is CASSDGPGRGAGTQYF. The CDR3 nucleotides are TGTGCCAGCAGCGACGGTCCGGGTAGGGGAGCCGGGACCCAGTACTTC. This rearrangement joins TRBV13 to TRBJ2-5; either TRBD1 or TRBD2 may fit D (5 bases each). The V gene's germline CDR1 is PRHDT and CDR2 FYEKMQ (reference sequence). The CDR3 has 16 amino acids. Trimming shortened V by 5 bases and J by 7 bases, and 23 bases separated the two germline ends.

J is TRBJ2-3 and V is TRBV30; 16 bases match TRBD2. Germline loops: CDR1 GTSNPN, CDR2 SVGIG (reference sequence). The CDR3 contains 16 residues. The ends lost 5 bases at V and 3 bases at J; junction bases unmatched: 5. The CDR3 is CAWGTSGGATTDTQYF. CDR3 nucleotides: TGTGCCTGGGGGACTAGCGGGGGGGCCACGACAGATACGCAGTATTTT.

This clone was found many times. This chain links TRBV5-7 with TRBJ2-2; TRBD1 might be the D (6 bases). TRBV5-7 is an ORF for which the function is uncertain. V lost 0 bases, J lost 3 bases, and 21 bases lay in between. This CDR3 comprises 19 residues. CDR3 loop: CASSLAPPTQGRDTGELFF. CDR3 DNA sequence: TGTGCCAGCAGCTTGGCCCCTCCTACCCAGGGGCGAGACACCGGGGAGCTGTTTTTT.

CDR3 region: CASSLPESGAGTQYF. The CDR3 DNA reads TGCGCCAGCAGCTTGCCGGAGAGCGGAGCAGGGACCCAGTACTTC. V gene TRBV5-1 combines with J gene TRBJ2-5; D possibly corresponds to TRBD2 (5 bases). Germline CDR1 reads SGHRS; CDR2 reads YFSETQ. There are 15 residues in the CDR3. The germline V and J ends were trimmed by 1 base and 7 bases, with 17 bases remaining between them.

The chain uses TRBV7-9 and TRBJ1-1, with 10 bases identical to TRBD1. This CDR3 region has 14 residues. Per germline, CDR1 SEHNR and CDR2 FQNEAQ (reference sequence). V dropped 5 bases and J dropped 6; count of bases not matched to a gene: 6. CDR3 in amino acids: CASSHRDRGAEAFF. The CDR3 DNA reads TGTGCCAGCAGCCACCGGGACAGGGGCGCTGAAGCTTTCTTT.

The chain has TRBV5-6 and TRBJ1-2; a possible D gene is TRBD1 (6 bases). This CDR3 region has 14 residues. Germline CDR1 and CDR2: SGHDT and YYEEEE. Trimming shortened V by 3 bases and J by 0 bases, and 9 bases separated the two germline ends. DNA for the CDR3: TGTGCCAGCAGCTACGCAGGGGCTAACTATGGCTACACCTTC. Amino acid sequence: CASSYAGANYGYTF.

V usage is TRBV11-3 and J usage is TRBJ2-2; TRBD2 matches at 8 bases. V shed 1 base and J 3 bases; nucleotides not matched to a gene: 7. The CDR3 extends over 17 amino acids. Per germline, CDR1 SGHNT and CDR2 YENEEA. CDR3 in DNA: TGTGCCAGCAGCTTAGCCTTCGGGAGGGCCGACACCGGGGAGCTGTTTTTT. As protein: CASSLAFGRADTGELFF.

This chain joins TRBV10-3 and TRBJ1-2, with D perhaps matching TRBD1 (6 bases). Between the trimmed V and J ends, which lost 4 bases and 6 bases, there was a span of 15 bases. Looked up from germline, CDR1 is ENHRY and CDR2 is SYGVKD. This CDR3 is built from 14 residues. The CDR3 DNA sequence: TGTGCCATCAGTGTGGGCAGGGGCATGCATGGCTACACCTTC. It yields the protein CAISVGRGMHGYTF.

This clone was counted a single time. J is TRBJ2-2 and V is TRBV29-1; 11 nucleotides line up with TRBD2. CDR3 length: 15 residues. Per germline, CDR1 SQVTM and CDR2 ANQGSEA. V was pared by 5 bases and J by 0 bases, with 2 bases of the junction left unmatched. The CDR3 sequence: CSVLAGGANTGELFF. DNA of the CDR3: TGCAGCGTTCTAGCGGGGGGCGCGAACACCGGGGAGCTGTTTTTT.

The J gene is TRBJ1-1, the V gene TRBV10-3, with 10 bases lining up with TRBD1. CDR1 ENHRY and CDR2 SYGVKD come from the germline V gene. CDR3 length equals 14 residues. The V and J ends lost 1 base and 12 bases, in that order; junction bases with no gene match: 8. In nucleotides, the CDR3 is TGTGCCATCAGTGAGTTCCCGGACAGGGGGGTGACTTTCTTT. Its protein is CAISEFPDRGVTFF.

The rearrangement uses TRBV29-1 and TRBJ2-1; D is possibly TRBD2 (5 bases). Germline V gene sequence: CDR1 SQVTM, CDR2 ANQGSEA. This CDR3 has 10 residues. The CDR3 reads CSSFYNEQFF. The CDR3 nucleotides read TGCTCTAGCTTCTACAATGAGCAGTTCTTC.

J is TRBJ1-6 and V is TRBV6-5; no clear D gene. Looked up from germline, CDR1 is MNHEY and CDR2 is SVGAGI. This CDR3 region has 14 residues. The ends were cut back, 4 bases at V and 10 bases at J, with 14 bases in the middle. The CDR3 loop reads CASSSHREGSPLHF. CDR3 nucleotide sequence: TGTGCCAGCAGTTCCCACCGGGAAGGATCACCCCTCCACTTT.

This clone was counted a single time. The rearrangement links TRBV20-1 to TRBJ2-2; TRBD2 aligns across 7 bases. In germline, CDR1 is DFQATT, CDR2 SNEGSKA (reference sequence). The CDR3 has 15 residues. V was clipped by 3 bases and J by 5 bases; unmatched bases: 9. The CDR3 loop is CSASRREMRTGELFF. CDR3 bases: TGCAGTGCTAGTAGGCGGGAGATGCGGACCGGGGAGCTGTTTTTT.

Only a few counts were recorded for this clone. The chain is built from TRBV12-5 and TRBJ2-3; D may be TRBD1 or TRBD2 (5 bases each). The ends were cut back, 5 bases at V and 1 base at J, with 19 bases in the middle. The CDR3 has 17 residues. Germline values: CDR1 LGHNT, CDR2 FRNRAP. CDR3 coding DNA: TGTGCTAGTGGTCCCGACGTCTGGGACCCGGGCACAGATACGCAGTATTTT. Translating it yields CASGPDVWDPGTDTQYF.

The V gene is TRBV5-1, the J gene TRBJ1-2; possibly TRBD1 for D (5 bases). The CDR3 sequence is 16 residues long. CDR1 is SGHRS and CDR2 is YFSETQ in the germline V gene. V lost 4 bases, J lost 2 bases, and 18 bases lay in between. CDR3 in amino acids: CASSPSLLGVNYGYTF. The CDR3 region has the DNA TGCGCCAGCAGCCCCTCTCTACTGGGGGTCAACTATGGCTACACCTTC.

The chain links TRBV19 to TRBJ2-6, with D maybe TRBD1 (6 bases). Trimming cost V 7 bases and J 0 bases, with 10 bases left between them. The CDR3 runs 15 residues. In germline, CDR1 is LNHDA, CDR2 SQIVND (reference sequence). The CDR3 sequence is CASNQQGSGANVLTF. In DNA form, the CDR3 reads TGTGCCAGTAACCAACAGGGCTCTGGGGCCAACGTCCTGACTTTC.

The chain carries TRBV24-1 and TRBJ2-1, with TRBD1 matching 8 bases. The V gene's germline CDR1 is KGHDR and CDR2 SFDVKD. Trimming removed 5 bases from V and 9 bases from J; junction bases left unmatched: 8. The CDR3 loop spans 14 amino acids. DNA for the CDR3: TGTGCCACCAGTGGGGCAGGGGGCAGGTTTGAGCAGTTCTTC. Translating gives CATSGAGGRFEQFF.

At least ten counts were recorded for this clone. This chain connects TRBV5-1 to TRBJ2-7; 13 positions agree with TRBD2. This CDR3 is built from 17 residues. Losses at the gene ends were 0 bases for V and 4 bases for J; bases not matched to a gene: 7. CDR1 is SGHRS and CDR2 is YFSETQ in the germline V gene. The chain's CDR3 is CASSLETSGRVKYEQYF. Written as DNA, the CDR3 is TGCGCCAGCAGCTTGGAAACTAGCGGGAGGGTAAAGTACGAGCAGTACTTC. Combining the CDR3 with reference TRBV5-1 and TRBJ2-7 gives the whole variable domain KAGVTQTPRYLIKTRGQQVTLSCSPISGHRSVSWYQQTPGQGLQFLFEYFSETQRNKGNFPGRFSGRQFSNSRSEMNVSTLELGDSALYLCASSLETSGRVKYEQYFGPGTRLTVT.